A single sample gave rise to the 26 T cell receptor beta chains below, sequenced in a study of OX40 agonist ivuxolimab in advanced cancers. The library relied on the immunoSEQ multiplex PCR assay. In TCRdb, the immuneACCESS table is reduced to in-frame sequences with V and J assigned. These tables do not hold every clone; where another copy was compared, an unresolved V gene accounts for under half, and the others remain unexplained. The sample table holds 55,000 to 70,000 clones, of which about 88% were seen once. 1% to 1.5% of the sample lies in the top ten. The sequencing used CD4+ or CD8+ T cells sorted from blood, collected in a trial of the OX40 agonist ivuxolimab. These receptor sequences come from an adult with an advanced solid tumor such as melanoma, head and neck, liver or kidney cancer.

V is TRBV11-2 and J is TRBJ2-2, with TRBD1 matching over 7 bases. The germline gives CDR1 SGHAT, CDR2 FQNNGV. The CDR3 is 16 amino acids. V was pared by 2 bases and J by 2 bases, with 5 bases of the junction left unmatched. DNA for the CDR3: TGTGCCAGCAGCTTATTACAGGGGACCAACACCGGGGAGCTGTTTTTT. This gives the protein CASSLLQGTNTGELFF.

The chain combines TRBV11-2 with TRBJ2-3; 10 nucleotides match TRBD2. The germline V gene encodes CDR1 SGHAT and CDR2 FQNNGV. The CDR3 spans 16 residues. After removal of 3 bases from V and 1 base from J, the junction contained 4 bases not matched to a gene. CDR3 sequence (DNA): TGTGCCAGCAGCTTGGGCGGACTAGCGGGCACAGATACGCAGTATTTT. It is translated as CASSLGGLAGTDTQYF.

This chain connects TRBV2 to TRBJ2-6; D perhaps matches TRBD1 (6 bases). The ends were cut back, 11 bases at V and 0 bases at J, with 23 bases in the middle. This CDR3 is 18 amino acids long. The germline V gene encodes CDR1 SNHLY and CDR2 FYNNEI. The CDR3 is CAVSQVGARSSGANVLTF. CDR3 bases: TGTGCCGTATCCCAGGTGGGGGCGCGGAGCTCTGGGGCCAACGTCCTGACTTTC.

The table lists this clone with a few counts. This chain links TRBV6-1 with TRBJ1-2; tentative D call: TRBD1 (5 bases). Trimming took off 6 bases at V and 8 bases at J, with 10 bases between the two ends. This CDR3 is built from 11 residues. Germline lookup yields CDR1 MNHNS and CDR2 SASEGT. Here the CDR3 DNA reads TGTGCCAGCAGAGGGGTAGGGGGCTACACCTTC. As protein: CASRGVGGYTF.

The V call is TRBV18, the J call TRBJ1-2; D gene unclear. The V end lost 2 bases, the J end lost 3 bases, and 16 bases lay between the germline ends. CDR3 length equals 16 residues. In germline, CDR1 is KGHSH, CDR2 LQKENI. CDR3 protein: CASSPVYKGRDYGYTF. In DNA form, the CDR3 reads TGTGCCAGCTCACCAGTCTATAAGGGAAGGGACTATGGCTACACCTTC.

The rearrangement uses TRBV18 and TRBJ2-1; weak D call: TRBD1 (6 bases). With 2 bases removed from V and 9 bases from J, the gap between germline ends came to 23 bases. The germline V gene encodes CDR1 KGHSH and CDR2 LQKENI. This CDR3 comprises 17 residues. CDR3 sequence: CASSPRGTEVRISEQFF. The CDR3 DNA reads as TGTGCCAGCTCACCAAGGGGGACGGAAGTTCGAATCAGTGAGCAGTTCTTC.

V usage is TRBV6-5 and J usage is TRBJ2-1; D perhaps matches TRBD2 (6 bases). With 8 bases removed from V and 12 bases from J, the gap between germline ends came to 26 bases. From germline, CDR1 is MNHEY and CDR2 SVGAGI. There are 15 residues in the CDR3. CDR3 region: CASGLPAGLINRQFF. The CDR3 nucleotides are TGTGCCAGCGGACTACCTGCGGGACTCATCAACAGGCAGTTCTTC.

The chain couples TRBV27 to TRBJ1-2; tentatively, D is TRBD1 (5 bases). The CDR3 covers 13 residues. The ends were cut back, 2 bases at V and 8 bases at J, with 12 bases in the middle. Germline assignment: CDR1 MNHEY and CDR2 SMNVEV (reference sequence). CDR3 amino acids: CASSLEGRYGYTF. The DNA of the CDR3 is TGTGCCAGCAGTTTAGAGGGGAGATACGGCTACACCTTC.

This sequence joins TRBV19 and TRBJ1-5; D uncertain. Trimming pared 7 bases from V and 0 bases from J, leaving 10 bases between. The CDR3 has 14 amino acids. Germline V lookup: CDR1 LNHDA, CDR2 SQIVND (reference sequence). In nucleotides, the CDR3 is TGTGCCAGTACCACGGCGGGTAGCAATCAGCCCCAGCATTTT. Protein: CASTTAGSNQPQHF.

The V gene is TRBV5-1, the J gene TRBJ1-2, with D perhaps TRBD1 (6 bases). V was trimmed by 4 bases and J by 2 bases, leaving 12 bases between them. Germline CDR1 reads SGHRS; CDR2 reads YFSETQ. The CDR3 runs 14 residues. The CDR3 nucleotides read TGCGCCAGCAGCAGACGGACAGAGAACTATGGCTACACCTTC. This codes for CASSRRTENYGYTF. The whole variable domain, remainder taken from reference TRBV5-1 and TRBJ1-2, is KAGVTQTPRYLIKTRGQQVTLSCSPISGHRSVSWYQQTPGQGLQFLFEYFSETQRNKGNFPGRFSGRQFSNSRSEMNVSTLELGDSALYLCASSRRTENYGYTFGSGTRLTVV.

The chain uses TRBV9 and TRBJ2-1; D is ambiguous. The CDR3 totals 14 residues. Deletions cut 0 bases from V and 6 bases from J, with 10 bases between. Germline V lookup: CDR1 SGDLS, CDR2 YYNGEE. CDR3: CASSVDPLGNEQFF. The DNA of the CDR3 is TGTGCCAGCAGCGTAGATCCACTGGGCAATGAGCAGTTCTTC.

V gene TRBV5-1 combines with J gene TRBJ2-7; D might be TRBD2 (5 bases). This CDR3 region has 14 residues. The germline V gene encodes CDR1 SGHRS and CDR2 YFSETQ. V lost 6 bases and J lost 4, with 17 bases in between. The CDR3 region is CASKSSPGKYEQYF. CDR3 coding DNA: TGCGCCAGCAAGTCGTCTCCCGGGAAATACGAGCAGTACTTC. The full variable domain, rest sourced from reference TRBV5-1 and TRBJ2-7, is KAGVTQTPRYLIKTRGQQVTLSCSPISGHRSVSWYQQTPGQGLQFLFEYFSETQRNKGNFPGRFSGRQFSNSRSEMNVSTLELGDSALYLCASKSSPGKYEQYFGPGTRLTVT.

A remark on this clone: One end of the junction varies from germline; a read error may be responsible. CDR3 residues: CAGSEFGPAFF. DNA of the CDR3: TGTGCCGGCAGTGAATTTGGGCCGGCTTTCTTT. The chain links TRBV6-1 to TRBJ1-1; D is ambiguous. This CDR3 contains 11 residues. The germline V gene has CDR1 MNHNS and CDR2 SASEGT.

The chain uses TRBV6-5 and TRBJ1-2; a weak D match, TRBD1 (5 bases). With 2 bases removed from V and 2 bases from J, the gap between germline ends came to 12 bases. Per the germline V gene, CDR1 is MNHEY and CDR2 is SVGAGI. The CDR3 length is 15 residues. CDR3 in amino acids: CASSYKWRGNYGYTF. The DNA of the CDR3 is TGTGCCAGCAGTTACAAATGGAGGGGAAACTATGGCTACACCTTC.

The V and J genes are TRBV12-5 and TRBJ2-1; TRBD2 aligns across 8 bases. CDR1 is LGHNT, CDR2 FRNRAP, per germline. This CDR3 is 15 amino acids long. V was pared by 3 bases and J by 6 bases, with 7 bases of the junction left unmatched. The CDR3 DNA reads TGTGCTAGTGGTTTTTTAGCGGGGCGGGCCAATGAGCAGTTCTTC. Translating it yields CASGFLAGRANEQFF.

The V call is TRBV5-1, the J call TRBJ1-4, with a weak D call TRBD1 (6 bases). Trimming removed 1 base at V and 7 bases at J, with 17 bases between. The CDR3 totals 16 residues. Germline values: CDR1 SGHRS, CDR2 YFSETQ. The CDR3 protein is CASSLIVRGGGEKLFF. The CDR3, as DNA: TGCGCCAGCAGCTTGATCGTCAGGGGAGGGGGTGAAAAACTGTTTTTT.

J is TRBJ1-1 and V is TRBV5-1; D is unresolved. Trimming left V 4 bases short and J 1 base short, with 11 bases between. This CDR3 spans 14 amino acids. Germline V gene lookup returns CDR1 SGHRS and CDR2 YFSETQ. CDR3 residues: CASSGWTGNTEAFF. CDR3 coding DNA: TGCGCCAGCAGCGGGTGGACGGGGAACACTGAAGCTTTCTTT.

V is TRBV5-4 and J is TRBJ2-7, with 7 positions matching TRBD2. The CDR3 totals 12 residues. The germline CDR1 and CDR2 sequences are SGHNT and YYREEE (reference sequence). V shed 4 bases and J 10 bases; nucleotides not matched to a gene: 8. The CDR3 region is CASSHPGGYQYF. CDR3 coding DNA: TGTGCCAGCAGCCACCCGGGAGGATATCAGTACTTC.

The CDR3, as DNA: TGTGCCAGCTCACCAACTTCTCTAGCCCAAGAGACCCAGTACTTC. This translates into CASSPTSLAQETQYF. J is TRBJ2-5 and V is TRBV18; TRBD2 might be the D (5 bases). The CDR3 runs to 15 residues. The V and J ends lost 2 bases and 1 base respectively, with 11 bases between them. Germline-derived CDR1 and CDR2 are KGHSH and LQKENI.

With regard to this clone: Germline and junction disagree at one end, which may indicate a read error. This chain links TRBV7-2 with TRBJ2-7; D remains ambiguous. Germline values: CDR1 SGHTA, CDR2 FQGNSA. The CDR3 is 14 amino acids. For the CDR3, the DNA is TGTGCCAGCAGTTTAGTCTTAGGCAACTACGAGCAGTACTTC. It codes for CASSLVLGNYEQYF.

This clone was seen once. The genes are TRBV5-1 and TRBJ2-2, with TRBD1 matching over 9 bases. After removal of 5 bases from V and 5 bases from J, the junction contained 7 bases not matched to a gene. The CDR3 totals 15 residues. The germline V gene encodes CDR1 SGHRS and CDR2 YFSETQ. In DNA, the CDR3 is TGCGCCAGCAGATACGGGACAGGGCTGACCGGGGAGCTGTTTTTT. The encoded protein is CASRYGTGLTGELFF.

As DNA, the CDR3 is TGTGCCAGCAGCCAAGGCCCTAGCGGGGGCCCCCAGTACACGCAGTATTTT. Translating it yields CASSQGPSGGPQYTQYF. J is TRBJ2-3 and V is TRBV4-2; 10 nucleotides line up with TRBD2. With V trimmed by 1 base and J by 9 bases, 13 bases remained unmatched. The CDR3 is 17 residues long. The V gene's germline CDR1 is LGHNA and CDR2 YNFKEQ.

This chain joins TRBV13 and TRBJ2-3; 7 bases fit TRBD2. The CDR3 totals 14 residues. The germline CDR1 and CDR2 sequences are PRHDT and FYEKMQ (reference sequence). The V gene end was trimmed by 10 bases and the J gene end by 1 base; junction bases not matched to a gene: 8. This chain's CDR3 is CATLRSGGTDTQYF. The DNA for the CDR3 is TGTGCCACCCTAAGGAGCGGGGGCACAGATACGCAGTATTTT. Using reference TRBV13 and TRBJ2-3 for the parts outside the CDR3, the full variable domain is AAGVIQSPRHLIKEKRETATLKCYPIPRHDTVYWYQQGPGQDPQFLISFYEKMQSDKGSIPDRFSAQQFSDYHSELNMSSLELGDSALYFCATLRSGGTDTQYFGPGTRLTVL.

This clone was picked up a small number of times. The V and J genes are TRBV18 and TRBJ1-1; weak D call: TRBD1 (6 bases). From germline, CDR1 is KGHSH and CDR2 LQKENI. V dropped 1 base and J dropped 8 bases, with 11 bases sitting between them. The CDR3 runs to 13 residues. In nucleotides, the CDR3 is TGTGCCAGCTCACCACTACCAGGGGAGGAAGCTTTCTTT. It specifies CASSPLPGEEAFF.

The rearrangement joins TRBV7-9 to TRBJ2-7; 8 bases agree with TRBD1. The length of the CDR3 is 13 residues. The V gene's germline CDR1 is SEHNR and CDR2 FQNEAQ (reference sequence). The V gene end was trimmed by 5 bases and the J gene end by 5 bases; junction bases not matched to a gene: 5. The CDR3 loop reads CASSRTGSDEQYF. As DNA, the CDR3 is TGTGCCAGCAGCCGGACAGGGAGCGACGAGCAGTACTTC. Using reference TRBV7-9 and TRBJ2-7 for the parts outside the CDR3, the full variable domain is DTGVSQNPRHKITKRGQNVTFRCDPISEHNRLYWYRQTLGQGPEFLTYFQNEAQLEKSRLLSDRFSAERPKGSFSTLEIQRTEQGDSAMYLCASSRTGSDEQYFGPGTRLTVT.

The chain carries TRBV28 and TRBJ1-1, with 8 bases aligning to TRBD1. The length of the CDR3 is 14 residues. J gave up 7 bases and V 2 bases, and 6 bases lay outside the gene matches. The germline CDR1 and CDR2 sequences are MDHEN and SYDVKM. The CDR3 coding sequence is TGTGCCAGCAGTTTAGACAGGGGATATGGTGAAGCTTTCTTT. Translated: CASSLDRGYGEAFF.